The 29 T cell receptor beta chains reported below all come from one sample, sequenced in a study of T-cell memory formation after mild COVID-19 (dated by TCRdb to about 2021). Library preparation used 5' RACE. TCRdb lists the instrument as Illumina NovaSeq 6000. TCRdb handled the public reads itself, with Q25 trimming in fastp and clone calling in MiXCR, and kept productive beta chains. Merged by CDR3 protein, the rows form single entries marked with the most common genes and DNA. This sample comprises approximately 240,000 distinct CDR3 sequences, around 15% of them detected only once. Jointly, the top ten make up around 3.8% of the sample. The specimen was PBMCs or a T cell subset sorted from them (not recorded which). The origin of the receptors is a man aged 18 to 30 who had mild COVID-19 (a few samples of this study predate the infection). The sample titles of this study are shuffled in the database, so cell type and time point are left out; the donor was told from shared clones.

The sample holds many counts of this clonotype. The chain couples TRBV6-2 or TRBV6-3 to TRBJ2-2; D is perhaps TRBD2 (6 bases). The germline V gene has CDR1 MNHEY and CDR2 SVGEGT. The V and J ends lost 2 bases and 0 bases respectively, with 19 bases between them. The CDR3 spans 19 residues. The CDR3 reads CASSYRRLVPITNTGELFF. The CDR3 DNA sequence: TGTGCCAGCAGTTACCGCCGACTAGTCCCCATTACGAACACCGGGGAGCTGTTTTTT.

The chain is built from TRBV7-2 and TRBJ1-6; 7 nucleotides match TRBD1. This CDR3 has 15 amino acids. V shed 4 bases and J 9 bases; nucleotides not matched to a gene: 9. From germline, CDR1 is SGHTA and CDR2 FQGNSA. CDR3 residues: CASSSQGRLGSPLHF. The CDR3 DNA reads TGTGCCAGCAGCTCACAGGGGAGGCTAGGTTCACCCCTCCACTTT.

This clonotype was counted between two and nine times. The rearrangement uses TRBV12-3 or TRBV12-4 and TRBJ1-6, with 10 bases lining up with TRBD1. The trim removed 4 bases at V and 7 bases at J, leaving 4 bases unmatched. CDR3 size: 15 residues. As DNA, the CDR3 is TGTGCCAGCAGTTCAGGACAGGGGGGAAATTCACCCCTCCACTTT. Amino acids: CASSSGQGGNSPLHF.

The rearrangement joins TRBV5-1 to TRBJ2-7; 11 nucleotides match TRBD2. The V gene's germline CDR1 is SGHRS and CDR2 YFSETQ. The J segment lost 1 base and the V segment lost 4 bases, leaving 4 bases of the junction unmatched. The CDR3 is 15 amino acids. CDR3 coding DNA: TGCGCCAGCAGCCCCCTAGCGGGGGGTTCCTACGAGCAGTACTTC. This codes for CASSPLAGGSYEQYF.

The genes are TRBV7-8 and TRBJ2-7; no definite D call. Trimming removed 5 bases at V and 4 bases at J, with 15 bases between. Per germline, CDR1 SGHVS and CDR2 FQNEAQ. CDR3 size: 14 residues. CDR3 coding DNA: TGTGCCAGCAGCACCTACTCGGGCCATTACGAGCAGTACGTC. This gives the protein CASSTYSGHYEQYV.

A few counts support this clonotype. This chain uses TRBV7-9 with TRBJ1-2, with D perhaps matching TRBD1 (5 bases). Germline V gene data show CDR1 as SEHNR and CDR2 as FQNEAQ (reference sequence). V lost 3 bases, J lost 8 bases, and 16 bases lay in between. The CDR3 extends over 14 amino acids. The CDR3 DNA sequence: TGTGCCAGCAGCTTTCAGGGACCGGGAGGCGGCTACACCTTC. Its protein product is CASSFQGPGGGYTF.

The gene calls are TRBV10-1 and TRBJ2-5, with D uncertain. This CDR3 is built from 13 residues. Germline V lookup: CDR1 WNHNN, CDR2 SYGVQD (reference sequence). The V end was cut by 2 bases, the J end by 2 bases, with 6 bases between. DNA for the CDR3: TGCGCCAGCAGTGAGGCCAGACAAGAGACCCAGTACTTC. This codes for CASSEARQETQYF.

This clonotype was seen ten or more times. CDR3 coding DNA: TGTGCCAGCAGCTTAGCGCGTGGACTAGCGGGGGGCCGAGGCACCGGGGAGCTGTTTTTT. The encoded protein is CASSLARGLAGGRGTGELFF. The chain couples TRBV7-9 to TRBJ2-2; 14 bases fit TRBD2. The length of the CDR3 is 20 residues. Unmatched junction bases numbered 10, after V lost 0 bases and J lost 4 bases. Germline-derived CDR1 and CDR2 are SEHNR and FQNEAQ (reference sequence).

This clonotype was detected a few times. Here the CDR3 DNA reads TGCGCCAGCAGCTTGTTCTTTATGTCTGGAAACACCATATATTTT. Protein sequence: CASSLFFMSGNTIYF. The chain employs TRBV5-1 and TRBJ1-3, with D unresolved. V was cut by 1 base and J by 1 base, with 9 bases left in between. Looked up from germline, CDR1 is SGHRS and CDR2 is YFSETQ. The CDR3 spans 15 residues.

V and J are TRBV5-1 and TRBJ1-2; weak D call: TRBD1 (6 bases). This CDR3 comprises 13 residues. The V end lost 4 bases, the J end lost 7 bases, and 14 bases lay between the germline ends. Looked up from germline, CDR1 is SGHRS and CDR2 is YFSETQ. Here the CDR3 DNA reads TGCGCCAGCAGCCGGGACACCGGGGGTGGCTACACCTTC. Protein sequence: CASSRDTGGGYTF. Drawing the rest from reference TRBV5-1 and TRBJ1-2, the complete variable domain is KAGVTQTPRYLIKTRGQQVTLSCSPISGHRSVSWYQQTPGQGLQFLFEYFSETQRNKGNFPGRFSGRQFSNSRSEMNVSTLELGDSALYLCASSRDTGGGYTFGSGTRLTVV.

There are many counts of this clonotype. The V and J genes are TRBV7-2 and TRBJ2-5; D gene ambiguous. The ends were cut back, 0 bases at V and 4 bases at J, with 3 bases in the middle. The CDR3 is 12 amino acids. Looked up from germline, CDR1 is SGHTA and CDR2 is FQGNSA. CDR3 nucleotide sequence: TGTGCCAGCAGCTTAGCCAGAGAGACCCAGTACTTC. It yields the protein CASSLARETQYF.

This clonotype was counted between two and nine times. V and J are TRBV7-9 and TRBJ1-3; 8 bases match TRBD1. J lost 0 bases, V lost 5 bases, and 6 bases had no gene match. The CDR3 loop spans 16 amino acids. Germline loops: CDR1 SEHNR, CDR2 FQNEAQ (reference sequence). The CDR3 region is CASSTRQGFSGNTIYF. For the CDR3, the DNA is TGTGCCAGCAGCACCCGACAGGGGTTCTCTGGAAACACCATATATTTT.

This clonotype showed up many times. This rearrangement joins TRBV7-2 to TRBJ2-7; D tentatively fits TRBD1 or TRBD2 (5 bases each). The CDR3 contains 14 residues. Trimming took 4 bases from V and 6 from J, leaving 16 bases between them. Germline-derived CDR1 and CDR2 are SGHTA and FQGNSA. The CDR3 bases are TGTGCCAGCAGCTCGCACCCTATTGGGGGCGAGCAGTACTTC. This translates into CASSSHPIGGEQYF.

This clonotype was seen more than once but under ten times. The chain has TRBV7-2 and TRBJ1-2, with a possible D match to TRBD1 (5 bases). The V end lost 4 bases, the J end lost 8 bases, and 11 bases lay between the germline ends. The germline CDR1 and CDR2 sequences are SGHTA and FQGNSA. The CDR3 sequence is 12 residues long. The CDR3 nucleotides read TGTGCCAGCAGCTCCAGGGTGGAAGGCTACACCTTC. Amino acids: CASSSRVEGYTF.

CDR3 residues: CASSRGRGQGIETQYF. The CDR3 DNA reads TGCGCCAGCAGCCGGGGCCGGGGGCAGGGCATAGAGACCCAGTACTTC. The chain has TRBV4-3 and TRBJ2-5; D tentatively fits TRBD1 or TRBD2 (6 bases each). Germline V gives CDR1 LGHNA, CDR2 YSLEER. Trimming shortened V by 4 bases and J by 4 bases, and 19 bases separated the two germline ends. The CDR3 spans 16 residues.

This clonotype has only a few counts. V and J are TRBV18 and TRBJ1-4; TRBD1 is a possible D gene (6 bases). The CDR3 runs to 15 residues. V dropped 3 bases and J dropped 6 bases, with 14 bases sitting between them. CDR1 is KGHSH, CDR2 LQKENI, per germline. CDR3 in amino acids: CASSPRQDRDEKLFF. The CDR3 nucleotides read TGTGCCAGCTCACCTCGACAGGATCGAGATGAAAAACTGTTTTTT.

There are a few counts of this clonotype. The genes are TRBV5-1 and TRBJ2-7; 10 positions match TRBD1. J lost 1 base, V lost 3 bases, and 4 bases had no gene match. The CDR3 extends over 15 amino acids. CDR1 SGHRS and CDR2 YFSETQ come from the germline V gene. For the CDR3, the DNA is TGCGCCAGCAGCTCCGGACAGGGGGGATCCTACGAGCAGTACTTC. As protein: CASSSGQGGSYEQYF.

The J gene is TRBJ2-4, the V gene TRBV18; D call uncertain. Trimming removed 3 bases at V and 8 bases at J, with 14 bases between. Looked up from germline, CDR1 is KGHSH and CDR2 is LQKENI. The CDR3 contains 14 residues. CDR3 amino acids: CASSPEVAGDIQYF. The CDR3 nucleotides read TGTGCCAGCTCACCCGAGGTTGCCGGAGACATTCAGTACTTC.

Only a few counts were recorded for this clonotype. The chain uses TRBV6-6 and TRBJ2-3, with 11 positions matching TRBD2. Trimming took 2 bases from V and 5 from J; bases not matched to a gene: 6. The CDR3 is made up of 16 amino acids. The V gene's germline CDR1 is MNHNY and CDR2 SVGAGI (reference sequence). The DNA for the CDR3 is TGTGCCAGCAGTTACATCCTAGCGGGGGGTCGAGATACGCAGTATTTT. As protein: CASSYILAGGRDTQYF.

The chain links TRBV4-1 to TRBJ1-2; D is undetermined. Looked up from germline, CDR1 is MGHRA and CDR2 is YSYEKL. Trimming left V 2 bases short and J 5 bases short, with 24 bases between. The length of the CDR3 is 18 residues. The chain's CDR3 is CASSQTLTRSPTGYGYTF. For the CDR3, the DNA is TGCGCCAGCAGCCAAACCCTTACCCGGTCACCCACCGGTTATGGCTACACCTTC.

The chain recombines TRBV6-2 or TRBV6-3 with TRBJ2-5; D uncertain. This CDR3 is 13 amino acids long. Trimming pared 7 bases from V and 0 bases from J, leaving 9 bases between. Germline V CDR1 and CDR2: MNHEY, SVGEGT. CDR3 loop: CASTRTYQETQYF. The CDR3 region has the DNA TGTGCCAGCACCAGGACGTACCAAGAGACCCAGTACTTC.

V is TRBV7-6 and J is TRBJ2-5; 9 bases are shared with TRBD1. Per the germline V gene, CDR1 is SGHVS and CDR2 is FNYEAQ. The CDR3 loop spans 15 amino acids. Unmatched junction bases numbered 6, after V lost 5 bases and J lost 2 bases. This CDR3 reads CASSNPGQGQETQYF. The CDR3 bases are TGTGCCAGCAGCAACCCGGGACAGGGACAAGAGACCCAGTACTTC.

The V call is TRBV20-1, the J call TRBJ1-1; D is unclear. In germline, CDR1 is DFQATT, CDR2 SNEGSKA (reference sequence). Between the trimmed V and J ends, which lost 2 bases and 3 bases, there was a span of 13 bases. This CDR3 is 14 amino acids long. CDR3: CSARLRVADTEAFF. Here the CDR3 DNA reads TGCAGTGCTAGACTCCGGGTGGCGGACACTGAAGCTTTCTTT.

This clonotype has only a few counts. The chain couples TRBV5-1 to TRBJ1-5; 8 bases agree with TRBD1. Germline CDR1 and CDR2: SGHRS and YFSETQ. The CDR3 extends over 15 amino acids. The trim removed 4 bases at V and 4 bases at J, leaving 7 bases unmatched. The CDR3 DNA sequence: TGCGCCAGCAGCACCGGGACAGGTTCGAATCAGCCCCAGCATTTT. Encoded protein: CASSTGTGSNQPQHF.

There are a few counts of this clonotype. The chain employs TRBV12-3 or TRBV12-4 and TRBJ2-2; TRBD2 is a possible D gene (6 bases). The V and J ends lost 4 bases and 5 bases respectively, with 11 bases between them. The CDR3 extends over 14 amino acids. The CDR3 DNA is TGTGCCAGCAGTTGGATCGGGGGAACCGGGGAGCTGTTTTTT. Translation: CASSWIGGTGELFF.

The CDR3 sequence is CASSWLAGLYQETQYF. CDR3 nucleotides: TGTGCCAGCAGTTGGCTAGCGGGATTGTACCAAGAGACCCAGTACTTC. The chain uses TRBV12-3 or TRBV12-4 and TRBJ2-5, with 9 bases matching TRBD2. Trimming removed 4 bases from V and 0 bases from J; junction bases left unmatched: 6. This CDR3 region has 16 residues.

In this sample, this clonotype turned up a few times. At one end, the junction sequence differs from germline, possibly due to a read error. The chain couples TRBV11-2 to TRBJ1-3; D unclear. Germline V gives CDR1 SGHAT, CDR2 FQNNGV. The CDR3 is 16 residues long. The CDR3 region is CASSSPRVDSGNTIYF. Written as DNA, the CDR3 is TGTGCCAGCAGCTCACCCCGGGTGGACTCTGGAAACACTATATATTTT.

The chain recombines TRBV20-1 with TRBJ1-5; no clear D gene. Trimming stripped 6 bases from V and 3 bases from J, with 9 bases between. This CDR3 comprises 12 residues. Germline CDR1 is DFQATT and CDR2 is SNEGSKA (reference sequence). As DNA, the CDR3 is TGCAGTGCCCGGACGACCAATCAGCCCCAGCATTTT. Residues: CSARTTNQPQHF.

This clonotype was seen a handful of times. This chain's CDR3 is CSARKTGSEEKLFF. In DNA, the CDR3 is TGCAGTGCTAGAAAGACAGGGTCGGAAGAAAAACTGTTTTTT. This chain connects TRBV20-1 to TRBJ1-4; 7 nucleotides match TRBD1. The length of the CDR3 is 14 residues. Germline assignment: CDR1 DFQATT and CDR2 SNEGSKA (reference sequence). J gave up 8 bases and V 2 bases, and 8 bases lay outside the gene matches.